These T cell receptor beta chains were read from a single sample in a study of T cell responses to AZD1222 COVID-19 vaccine. Data came from immunoSEQ multiplex PCR; TCRdb stores just in-frame clones and leaves some out. Here the sample spans roughly 140,000 clones, roughly 92% being singletons. The sequencing used peripheral blood, collected on day 0 of AZD1222 vaccination. The receptors originated from an adult in good health. The CDR3 runs from the conserved cysteine through the conserved F or W. Fields, in order: clone size, V gene, CDR3 length, D gene, J gene, CDR3 protein, CDR3 DNA. D genes are given only for firm matches. Clone sizes are given selectively: once, few, many, or a class where the clone is expanded.

-,TRBV11-3,13,-,TRBJ2-5,CASSSNLSETQYF,TGTGCCAGCAGCTCAAACCTCAGTGAGACCCAGTACTTC
-,TRBV7-2,14,-,TRBJ1-2,CASSSRVRAYGYTF,TGTGCCAGCAGCTCTCGGGTCAGGGCCTATGGCTACACCTTC
-,TRBV19,12,-,TRBJ1-1,CAAGHPNTEAFF,TGTGCCGCGGGACACCCGAACACTGAAGCTTTCTTT
-,TRBV5-4,14,-,TRBJ2-3,CASSLGTNTDTQYF,TGTGCCAGCAGCTTAGGGACAAACACAGATACGCAGTATTTT
-,TRBV4-2,17,TRBD1,TRBJ1-4,CASSQETLGQRVEKLFF,TGTGCCAGCAGCCAAGAGACGTTGGGACAGCGGGTTGAAAAACTGTTTTTT
-,TRBV5-6,14,-,TRBJ1-2,CASSRGDRYYGYTF,TGTGCCAGCAGCAGGGGAGACCGCTACTATGGCTACACCTTC
-,TRBV12-5,14,TRBD1,TRBJ1-2,CASGSRDSNYGYTF,TGTGCTAGTGGTTCCCGGGACAGCAACTATGGCTACACCTTC
-,TRBV4-2,12,-,TRBJ2-2,CASRAGPGELFF,TGTGCCAGCAGGGCAGGGCCCGGGGAGCTGTTTTTT
-,TRBV9,15,-,TRBJ1-6,CASSVDVIPNSPLHF,TGTGCCAGCAGCGTAGACGTAATCCCCAATTCACCCCTCCACTTT
-,TRBV5-1,12,TRBD1,TRBJ1-4,CASSLDREKLFF,TGCGCCAGCAGCCTGGACAGGGAAAAACTGTTTTTT
once,TRBV28,18,-,TRBJ1-5,CASSFLISRGTLNQPQHF,TGTGCCAGCAGTTTCCTCATTAGCCGAGGGACACTCAATCAGCCCCAGCATTTT
-,TRBV5-4,15,TRBD2,TRBJ2-3,CASSRGGASTDTQYF,TGTGCCAGCAGCCGGGGGGGGGCTAGCACAGATACGCAGTATTTT
-,TRBV15,13,-,TRBJ2-1,CATSSGLAGEQFF,TGTGCCACCAGCAGCGGGCTAGCCGGTGAGCAGTTCTTC
-,TRBV24-1,14,-,TRBJ2-5,CATSVGHPQETQYF,TGTGCCACCAGTGTAGGACACCCTCAAGAGACCCAGTACTTC
-,TRBV30,12,-,TRBJ2-1,CAWSPGQAAQFF,TGTGCCTGGAGTCCGGGACAAGCGGCTCAGTTCTTC
-,TRBV2,16,TRBD2,TRBJ2-3,CASSGTSGAFTDTQYF,TGTGCCAGCAGTGGGACTAGCGGGGCATTCACAGATACGCAGTATTTT
-,TRBV30,13,-,TRBJ1-2,CAWSNGRRYGYTF,TGTGCCTGGAGTAACGGCAGGCGCTATGGCTACACCTTC
-,TRBV19,18,-,TRBJ1-5,CASSIKGLGVDSNQPQHF,TGTGCCAGTAGTATAAAGGGCCTGGGGGTCGATAGCAATCAGCCCCAGCATTTT